This note documents a single TCR beta chain sequence. The data are from a study of blood T cell repertoires in COVID-19. Study-wide background: Acute and convalescent COVID-19 samples came from the United States, Italy and Spain. The analysed material was cDNA or gDNA that came from T cells, B-cell-depleted T cells, or PBMCs.

How the authors handled the data: Researchers report that nucleated cell counts were estimated from reference gene primer amplification. The protocol was immunoSEQ multiplex PCR, while the TCRdb copy is restricted to in-frame clones and leaves out a portion. From that table come the V and J calls and clone size; the DNA was used to work out D and trimming. This table has 91,000 or so clones, around 84% appearing once. The CDR3 is 16 amino acids. V was clipped by 2 bases and J by 8 bases, with 22 bases between them. CDR1 is MDHEN, CDR2 SYDVKM, per germline. Sequencing used peripheral blood. The TCR originated in a woman aged 60-70 years in a cohort sampled during active or convalescent COVID-19. The rearrangement joins TRBV28 to TRBJ2-7; no reliable D call. The CDR3 nucleotides read TGTGCCAGCAGTTTAAGGAGTAGCTCAATCGTGGTAAAGCAGTACTTC. Translating it yields CASSLRSSSIVVKQYF.